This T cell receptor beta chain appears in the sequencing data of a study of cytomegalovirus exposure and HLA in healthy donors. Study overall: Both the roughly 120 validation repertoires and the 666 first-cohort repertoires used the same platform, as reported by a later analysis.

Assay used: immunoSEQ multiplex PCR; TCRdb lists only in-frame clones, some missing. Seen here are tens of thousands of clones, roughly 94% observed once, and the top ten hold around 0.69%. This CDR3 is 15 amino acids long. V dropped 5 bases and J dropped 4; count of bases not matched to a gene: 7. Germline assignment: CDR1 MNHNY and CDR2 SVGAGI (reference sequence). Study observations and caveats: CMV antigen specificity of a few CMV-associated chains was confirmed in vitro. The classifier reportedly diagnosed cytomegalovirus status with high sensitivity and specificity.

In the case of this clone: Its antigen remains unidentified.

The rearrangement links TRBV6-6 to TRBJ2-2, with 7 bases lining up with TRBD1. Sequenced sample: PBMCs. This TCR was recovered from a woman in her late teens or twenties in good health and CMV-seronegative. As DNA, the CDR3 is TGTGCCAGCAGTCCCGGACAGGCCACCACCGGGGAGCTGTTTTTT. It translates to CASSPGQATTGELFF.